This T cell receptor (beta chain) was identified during a study of T cell responses to AZD1222 COVID-19 vaccine. Study results and caveats: Donor demographics were predominantly white British with a female majority; clonal diversity may be underestimated. Vaccine-related CD4 TCRs covered spike, predominating at 160-218 and 743-854.

About this clone itself: What it binds is not known.

Sequenced by immunoSEQ multiplex PCR; TCRdb stores in-frame clones only, minus some. The sample contains 130,000 or so clones, approximately 95% of which appear only once. This receptor was taken from an adult in good health. This sample comprised peripheral blood, obtained on day 0 of MenACWY control vaccination.

CDR3 sequence reads: CASSLLAGYEQYF. CDR3 DNA sequence: TGTGCCAGCAGCCTACTAGCGGGCTACGAGCAGTACTTC. The V gene is TRBV3-1 (or the pseudogene TRBV3-2), the J gene TRBJ2-7; 9 bases agree with TRBD2. CDR3 length equals 13 residues. The germline gives CDR1 LGHDT, CDR2 YNNKEL (reference sequence). The V and J ends lost 4 bases and 3 bases, in that order; junction bases with no gene match: 1.